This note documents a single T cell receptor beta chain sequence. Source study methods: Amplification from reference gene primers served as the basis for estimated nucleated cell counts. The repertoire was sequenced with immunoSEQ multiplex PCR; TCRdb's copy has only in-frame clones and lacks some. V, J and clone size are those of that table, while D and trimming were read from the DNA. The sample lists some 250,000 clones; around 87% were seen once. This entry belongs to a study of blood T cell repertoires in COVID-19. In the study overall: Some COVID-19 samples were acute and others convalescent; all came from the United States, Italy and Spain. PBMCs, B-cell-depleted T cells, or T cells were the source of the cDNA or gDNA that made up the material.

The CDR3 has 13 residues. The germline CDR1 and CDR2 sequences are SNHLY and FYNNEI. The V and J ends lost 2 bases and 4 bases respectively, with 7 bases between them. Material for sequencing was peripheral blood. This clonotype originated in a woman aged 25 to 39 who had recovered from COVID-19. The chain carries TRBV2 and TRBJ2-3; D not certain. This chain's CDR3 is CASSELEADTQYF. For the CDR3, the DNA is TGTGCCAGCAGTGAACTAGAGGCAGATACGCAGTATTTT.